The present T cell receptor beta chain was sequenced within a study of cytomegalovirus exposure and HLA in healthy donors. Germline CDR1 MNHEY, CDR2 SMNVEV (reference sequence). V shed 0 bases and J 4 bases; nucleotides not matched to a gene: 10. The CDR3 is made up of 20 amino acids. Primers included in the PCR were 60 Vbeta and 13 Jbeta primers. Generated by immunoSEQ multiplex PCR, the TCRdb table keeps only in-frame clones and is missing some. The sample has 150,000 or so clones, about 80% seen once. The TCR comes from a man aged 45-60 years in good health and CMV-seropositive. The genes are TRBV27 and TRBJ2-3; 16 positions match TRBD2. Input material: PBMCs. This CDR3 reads CASSLSEWGTSGGASDTQYF. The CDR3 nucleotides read TGTGCCAGCAGTTTATCAGAGTGGGGGACTAGCGGGGGGGCCTCAGATACGCAGTATTTT.